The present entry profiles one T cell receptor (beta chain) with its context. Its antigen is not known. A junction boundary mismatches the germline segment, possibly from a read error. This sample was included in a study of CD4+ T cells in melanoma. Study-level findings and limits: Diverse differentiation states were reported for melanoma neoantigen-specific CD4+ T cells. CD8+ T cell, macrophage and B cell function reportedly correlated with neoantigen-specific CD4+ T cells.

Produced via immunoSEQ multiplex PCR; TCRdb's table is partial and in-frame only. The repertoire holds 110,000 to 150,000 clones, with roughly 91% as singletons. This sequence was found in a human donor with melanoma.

CDR3 DNA: TGTGCCAGCAGTTTGGACAGTCAGCCCCAGCATTTT. The encoded protein is CASSLDSQPQHF. The rearrangement uses TRBV5-4 and TRBJ1-5; D might be TRBD1 (6 bases). Germline V gene lookup returns CDR1 SGHNT and CDR2 YYREEE (reference sequence). The CDR3 loop spans 12 amino acids.